These T cell receptor beta chains were read from a single sample in a study of cytomegalovirus exposure and HLA in healthy donors. Sequencing used immunoSEQ multiplex PCR; TCRdb keeps in-frame clones, though not all of them. The table includes roughly 180,000 clones, around 74% detected once. What was sequenced was PBMCs. These receptors all stem from a girl between 10 and 17 years old in good health and CMV-seropositive. The conserved cysteine and the conserved F or W are not part of the CDR3 here. The order of the fields is V gene, CDR3 length, J gene, CDR3 protein.

V: TRBV4-3
length: 15
J: TRBJ2-3
CDR3: ASSQAPHGRDTDTQY

V: TRBV2
length: 13
J: TRBJ1-1
CDR3: ASSTGARMNTEAF

V: TRBV30
length: 12
J: TRBJ2-1
CDR3: AWSLGQGSNEQF

V: TRBV25-1
length: 16
J: TRBJ1-6
CDR3: ASSETIGRVRGASPLH

V: TRBV5-6
length: 13
J: TRBJ2-3
CDR3: ASRRTGGALDTQY

V: TRBV14
length: 11
J: TRBJ2-5
CDR3: ASSQDRETTQY

V: TRBV7-2
length: 12
J: TRBJ1-2
CDR3: ASTSGTGVSGYT

V: TRBV7-6
length: 13
J: TRBJ1-6
CDR3: ASSFETGAGSPLH

V: TRBV27
length: 14
J: TRBJ1-6
CDR3: ASSPLGSSYNSPLH

V: TRBV9
length: 13
J: TRBJ2-5
CDR3: ASSVGDYLSETQY

V: TRBV13
length: 13
J: TRBJ2-5
CDR3: ASSLKGQGEGTQY

V: TRBV4-1
length: 13
J: TRBJ1-2
CDR3: ASSRQGQGEGGYT

V: TRBV7-8
length: 12
J: TRBJ1-1
CDR3: ASSLHPGDAEAF

V: TRBV19
length: 13
J: TRBJ1-5
CDR3: ASSTGTVFGQPQH

V: TRBV5-6
length: 12
J: TRBJ1-2
CDR3: ASRPGAGNYGYT

V: TRBV11-3
length: 13
J: TRBJ2-1
CDR3: ASSLALGSYNEQF

V: TRBV18
length: 13
J: TRBJ1-2
CDR3: ASSPTGQGNGGYT

V: TRBV6-1
length: 12
J: TRBJ2-3
CDR3: ASRQGLGTDTQY

V: TRBV10-2
length: 13
J: TRBJ2-2
CDR3: ASRTRDRVIGELF

V: TRBV6-5
length: 13
J: TRBJ2-3
CDR3: ASSAPGLATDTQY

V: TRBV5-1
length: 13
J: TRBJ2-3
CDR3: ASNPSFRSTDTQY

V: TRBV5-6
length: 13
J: TRBJ1-2
CDR3: ASSFRGPNNYGYT